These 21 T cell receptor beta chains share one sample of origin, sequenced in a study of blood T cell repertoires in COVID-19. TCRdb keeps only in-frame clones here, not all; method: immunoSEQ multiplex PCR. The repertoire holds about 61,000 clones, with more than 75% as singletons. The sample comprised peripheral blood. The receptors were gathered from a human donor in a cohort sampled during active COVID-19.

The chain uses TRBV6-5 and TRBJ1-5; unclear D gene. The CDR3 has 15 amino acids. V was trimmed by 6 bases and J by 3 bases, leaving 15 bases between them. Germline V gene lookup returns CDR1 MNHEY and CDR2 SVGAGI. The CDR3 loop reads CASSGVHRDNQPQHF. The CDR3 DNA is TGTGCCAGCAGCGGGGTCCATAGAGACAATCAGCCCCAGCATTTT.

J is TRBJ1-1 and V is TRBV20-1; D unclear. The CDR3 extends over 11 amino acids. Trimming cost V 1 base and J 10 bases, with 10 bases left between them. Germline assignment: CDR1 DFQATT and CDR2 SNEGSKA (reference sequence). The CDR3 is CSARGGPGAFF. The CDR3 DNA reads TGCAGTGCTAGAGGTGGTCCCGGAGCTTTCTTT.

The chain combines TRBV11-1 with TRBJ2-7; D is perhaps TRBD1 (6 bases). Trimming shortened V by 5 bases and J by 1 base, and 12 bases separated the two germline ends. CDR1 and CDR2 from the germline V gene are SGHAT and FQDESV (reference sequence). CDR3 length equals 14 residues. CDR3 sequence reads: CASSVRGLSYEQYF. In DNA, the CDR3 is TGTGCCAGCAGCGTTAGGGGGTTGTCCTACGAGCAGTACTTC.

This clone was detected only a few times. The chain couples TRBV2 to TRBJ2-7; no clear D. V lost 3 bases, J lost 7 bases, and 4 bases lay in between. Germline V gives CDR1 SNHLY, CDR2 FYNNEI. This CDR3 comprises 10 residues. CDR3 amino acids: CASSETEQYF. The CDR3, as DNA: TGTGCCAGCAGTGAGACTGAGCAGTACTTC.

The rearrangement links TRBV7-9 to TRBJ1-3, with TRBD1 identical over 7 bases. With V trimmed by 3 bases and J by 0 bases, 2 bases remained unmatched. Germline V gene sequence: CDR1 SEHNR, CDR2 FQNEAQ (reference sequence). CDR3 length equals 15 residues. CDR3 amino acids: CASSFRDSSGNTIYF. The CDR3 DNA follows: TGTGCCAGCAGCTTCCGGGACAGCTCTGGAAACACCATATATTTT.

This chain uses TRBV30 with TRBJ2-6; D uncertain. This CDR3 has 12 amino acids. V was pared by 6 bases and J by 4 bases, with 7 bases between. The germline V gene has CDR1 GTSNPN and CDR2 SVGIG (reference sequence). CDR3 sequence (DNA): TGTGCCTGTTTGGCCGGGGCCAACGTCCTGACTTTC. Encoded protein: CACLAGANVLTF.

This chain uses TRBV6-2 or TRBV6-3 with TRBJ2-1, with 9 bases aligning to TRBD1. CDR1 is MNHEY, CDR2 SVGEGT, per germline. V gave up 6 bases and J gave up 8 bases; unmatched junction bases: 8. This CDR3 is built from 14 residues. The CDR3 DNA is TGTGCCAGCAGCCAGGGACAGGGTATTGATGAGCAGTTCTTC. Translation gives CASSQGQGIDEQFF.

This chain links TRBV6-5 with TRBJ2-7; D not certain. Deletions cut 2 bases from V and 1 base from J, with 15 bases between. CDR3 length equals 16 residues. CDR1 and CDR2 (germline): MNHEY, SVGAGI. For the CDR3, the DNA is TGTGCCAGCAGTTACGCCCTCCCATCTAGTTCCTACGAGCAGTACTTC. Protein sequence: CASSYALPSSSYEQYF.

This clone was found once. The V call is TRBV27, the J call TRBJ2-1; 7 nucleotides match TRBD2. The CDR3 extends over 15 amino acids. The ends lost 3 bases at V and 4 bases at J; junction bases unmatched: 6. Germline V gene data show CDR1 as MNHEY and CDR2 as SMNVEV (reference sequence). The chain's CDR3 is CASSFPLAAYNEQFF. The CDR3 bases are TGTGCCAGCAGTTTTCCGCTAGCGGCTTACAATGAGCAGTTCTTC.

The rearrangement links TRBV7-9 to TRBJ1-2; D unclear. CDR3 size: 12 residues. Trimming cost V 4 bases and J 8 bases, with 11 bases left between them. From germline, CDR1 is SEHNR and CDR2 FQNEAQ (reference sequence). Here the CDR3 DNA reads TGTGCCAGCAGCTCGCACCACGAGGGCTACACCTTC. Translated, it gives CASSSHHEGYTF.

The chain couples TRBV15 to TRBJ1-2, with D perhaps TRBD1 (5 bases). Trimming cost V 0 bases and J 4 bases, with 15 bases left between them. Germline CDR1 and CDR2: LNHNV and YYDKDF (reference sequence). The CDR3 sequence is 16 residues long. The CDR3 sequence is CATSRDVEGTSYGYTF. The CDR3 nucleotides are TGTGCCACCAGCAGAGATGTTGAGGGGACTAGCTATGGCTACACCTTC.

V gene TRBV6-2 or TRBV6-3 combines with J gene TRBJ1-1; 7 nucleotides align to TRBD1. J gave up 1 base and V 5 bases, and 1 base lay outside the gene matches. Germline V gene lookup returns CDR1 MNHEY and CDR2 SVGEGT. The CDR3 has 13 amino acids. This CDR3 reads CASSQGENTEAFF. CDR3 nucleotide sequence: TGTGCCAGCAGTCAGGGGGAGAACACTGAAGCTTTCTTT.

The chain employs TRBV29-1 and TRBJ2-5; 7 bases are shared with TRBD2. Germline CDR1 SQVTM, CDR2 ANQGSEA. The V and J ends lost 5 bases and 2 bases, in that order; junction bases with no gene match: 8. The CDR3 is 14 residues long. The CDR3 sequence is CSVRPLAEQETQYF. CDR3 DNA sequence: TGCAGCGTTCGCCCTCTAGCGGAACAAGAGACCCAGTACTTC. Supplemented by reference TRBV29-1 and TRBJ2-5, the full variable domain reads SAVISQKPSRDICQRGTSLTIQCQVDSQVTMMFWYRQQPGQSLTLIATANQGSEATYESGFVIDKFPISRPNLTFSTLTVSNMSPEDSSIYLCSVRPLAEQETQYFGPGTRLLVL.

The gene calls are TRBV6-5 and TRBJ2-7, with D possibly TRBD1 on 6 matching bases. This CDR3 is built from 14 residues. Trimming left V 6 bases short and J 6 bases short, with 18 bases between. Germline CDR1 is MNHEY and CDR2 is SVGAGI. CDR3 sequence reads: CASSLKDRLGEQYF. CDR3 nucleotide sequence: TGTGCCAGCAGCCTAAAAGACAGGTTAGGCGAGCAGTACTTC.

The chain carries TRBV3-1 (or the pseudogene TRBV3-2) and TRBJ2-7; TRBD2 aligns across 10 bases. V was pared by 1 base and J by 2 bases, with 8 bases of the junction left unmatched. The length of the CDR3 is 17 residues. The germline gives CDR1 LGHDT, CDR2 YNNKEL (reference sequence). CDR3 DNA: TGTGCCAGCAGCCAAGGGCCTAGGACTAGCGGTACCTACGAGCAGTACTTC. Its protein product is CASSQGPRTSGTYEQYF.

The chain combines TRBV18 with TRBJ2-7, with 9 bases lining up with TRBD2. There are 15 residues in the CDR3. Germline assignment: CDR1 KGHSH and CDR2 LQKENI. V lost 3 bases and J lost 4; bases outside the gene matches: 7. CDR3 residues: CASSPLAGPGYEQYF. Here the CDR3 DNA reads TGTGCCAGCTCACCCCTAGCGGGACCCGGGTACGAGCAGTACTTC.

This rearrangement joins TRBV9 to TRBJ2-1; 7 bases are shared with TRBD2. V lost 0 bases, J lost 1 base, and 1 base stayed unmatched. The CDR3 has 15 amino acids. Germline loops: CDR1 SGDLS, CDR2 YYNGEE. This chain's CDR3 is CASSVGGGSYNEQFF. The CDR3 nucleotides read TGTGCCAGCAGCGTAGGCGGGGGATCCTACAATGAGCAGTTCTTC.

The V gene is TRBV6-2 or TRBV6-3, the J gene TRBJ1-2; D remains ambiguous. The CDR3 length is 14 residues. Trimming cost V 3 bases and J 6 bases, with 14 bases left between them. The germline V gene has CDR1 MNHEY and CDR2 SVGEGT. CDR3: CASSYQTAVDGYTF. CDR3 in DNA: TGTGCCAGCAGTTATCAAACGGCGGTGGATGGCTACACCTTC.

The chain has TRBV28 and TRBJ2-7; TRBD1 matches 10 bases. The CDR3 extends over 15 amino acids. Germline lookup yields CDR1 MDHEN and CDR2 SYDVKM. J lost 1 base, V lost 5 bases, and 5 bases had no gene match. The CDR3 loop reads CASSTGTGASYEQYF. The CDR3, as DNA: TGTGCCAGCAGTACCGGGACAGGGGCTTCCTACGAGCAGTACTTC.

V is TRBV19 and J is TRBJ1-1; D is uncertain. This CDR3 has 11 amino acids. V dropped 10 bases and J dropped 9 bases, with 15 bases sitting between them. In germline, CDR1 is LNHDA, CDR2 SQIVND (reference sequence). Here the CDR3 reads CAIAFAGKAFF. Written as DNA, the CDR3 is TGTGCCATCGCTTTCGCGGGGAAAGCTTTCTTT.

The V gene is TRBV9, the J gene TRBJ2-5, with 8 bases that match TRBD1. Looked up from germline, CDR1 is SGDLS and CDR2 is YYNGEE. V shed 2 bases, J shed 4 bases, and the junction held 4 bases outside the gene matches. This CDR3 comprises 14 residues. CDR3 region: CASSVTGAGETQYF. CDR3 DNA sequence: TGTGCCAGCAGCGTGACAGGGGCAGGAGAGACCCAGTACTTC.